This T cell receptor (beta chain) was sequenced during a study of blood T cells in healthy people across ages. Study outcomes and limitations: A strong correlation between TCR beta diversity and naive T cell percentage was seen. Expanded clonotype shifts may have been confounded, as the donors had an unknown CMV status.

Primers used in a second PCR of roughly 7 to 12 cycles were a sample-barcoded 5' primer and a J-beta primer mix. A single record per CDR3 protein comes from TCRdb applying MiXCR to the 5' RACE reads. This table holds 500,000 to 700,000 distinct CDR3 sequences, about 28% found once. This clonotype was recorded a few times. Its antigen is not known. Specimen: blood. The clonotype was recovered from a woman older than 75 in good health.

The CDR3 nucleotides read TGTGCCAGCAGCTTCATTCTGAACACTGAAGCTTTCTTT. This codes for CASSFILNTEAFF. The V and J genes are TRBV11-2 and TRBJ1-1; D uncertain. The CDR3 has 13 amino acids. V was clipped by 3 bases and J by 0 bases, with 5 bases between them. CDR1 is SGHAT and CDR2 is FQNNGV in the germline V gene.